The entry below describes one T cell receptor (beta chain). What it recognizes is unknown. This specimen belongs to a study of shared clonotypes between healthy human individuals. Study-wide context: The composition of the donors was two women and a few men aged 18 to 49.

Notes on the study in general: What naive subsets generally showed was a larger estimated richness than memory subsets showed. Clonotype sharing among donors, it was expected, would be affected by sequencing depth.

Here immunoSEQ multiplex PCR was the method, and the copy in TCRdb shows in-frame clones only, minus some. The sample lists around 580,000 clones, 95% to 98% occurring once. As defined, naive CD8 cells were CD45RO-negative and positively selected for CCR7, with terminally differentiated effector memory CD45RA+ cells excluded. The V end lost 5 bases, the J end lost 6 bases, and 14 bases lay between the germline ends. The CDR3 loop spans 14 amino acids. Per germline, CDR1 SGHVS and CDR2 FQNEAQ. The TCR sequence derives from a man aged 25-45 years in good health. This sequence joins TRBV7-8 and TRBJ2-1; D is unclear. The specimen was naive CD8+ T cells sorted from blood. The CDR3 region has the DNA TGTGCCAGCAGCGCTCGTACTTTCGCCAATGAGCAGTTCTTC. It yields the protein CASSARTFANEQFF. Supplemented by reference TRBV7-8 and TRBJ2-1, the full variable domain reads GAGVSQSPRYKVAKRGQDVALRCDPISGHVSLFWYQQALGQGPEFLTYFQNEAQLDKSGLPSDRFFAERPEGSVSTLKIQRTQQEDSAVYLCASSARTFANEQFFGPGTRLTVL.